A single sample is the source of the 15 T cell receptor beta chains below, sequenced in a study of T cells in Graves' hyperthyroidism and ophthalmopathy. It was RNA transcripts that yielded the amplified TCR beta CDR3 regions. The HTBI primer set was used in a first-round RT-PCR of the TCR CDR3. Each CDR3 protein gets one entry after TCRdb re-called the multiplex PCR reads with MiXCR. The profile shows 490,000 or so distinct CDR3 sequences, 20% to 25% of them singletons. Sequenced input: blood. These receptors came from a woman between 70 and 85 years old with Graves' ophthalmopathy.

The rearrangement uses TRBV19 and TRBJ2-3, with D possibly TRBD1 on 6 matching bases. The V end was cut by 3 bases, the J end by 2 bases, with 9 bases between. Germline values: CDR1 LNHDA, CDR2 SQIVND (reference sequence). This CDR3 contains 14 residues. The CDR3: CASSMKGVTDTQYF. As DNA, the CDR3 is TGTGCCAGTAGTATGAAGGGGGTCACAGATACGCAGTATTTT.

The chain combines TRBV28 with TRBJ1-2; tentative D call: TRBD1 (6 bases). CDR1 is MDHEN, CDR2 SYDVKM, per germline. This CDR3 has 16 residues. Trimming removed 5 bases at V and 4 bases at J, with 20 bases between. In nucleotides, the CDR3 is TGTGCCAGCAGTCCCTCAGGGGTCAGGCCGCTCTATGGCTACACCTTC. Its translation: CASSPSGVRPLYGYTF.

This clonotype came up many times. This chain connects TRBV7-2 to TRBJ2-7; TRBD1 agrees at 9 bases. The CDR3 totals 14 residues. Germline trimming cut 5 bases from V and 2 bases from J; bases unmatched to any gene: 4. Germline loops: CDR1 SGHTA, CDR2 FQGNSA. CDR3 in DNA: TGTGCCAGCAGCGCACGGACAGGGGCCTACGAGCAGTACTTC. It is translated as CASSARTGAYEQYF. The whole variable domain, filled in from reference TRBV7-2 and TRBJ2-7, reads GAGVSQSPSNKVTEKGKDVELRCDPISGHTALYWYRQSLGQGLEFLIYFQGNSAPDKSGLPSDRFSAERTGGSVSTLTIQRTQQEDSAVYLCASSARTGAYEQYFGPGTRLTVT.

This clonotype was seen at least ten times. This sequence joins TRBV2 and TRBJ2-7; the match to TRBD2 covers 10 bases. With V trimmed by 3 bases and J by 7 bases, 6 bases remained unmatched. CDR3 length equals 14 residues. CDR1 is SNHLY, CDR2 FYNNEI, per germline. The DNA of the CDR3 is TGTGCCAGCAGTGAGCTAGCGGGAGTTCAAGAGCAGTACTTC. Protein product: CASSELAGVQEQYF.

The table lists this clonotype with a few counts. The J gene is TRBJ1-5, the V gene TRBV13, with a possible D match to TRBD1 (5 bases). The CDR3 consists of 14 residues. Between the trimmed V and J ends, which lost 5 bases and 8 bases, there was a span of 16 bases. Germline V gene data show CDR1 as PRHDT and CDR2 as FYEKMQ (reference sequence). The CDR3 here is CASSTRGPREPQHF. The CDR3 DNA is TGTGCCAGCAGCACCCGGGGACCCAGGGAGCCCCAGCATTTT.

This clonotype was found many times. The CDR3 protein is CASSQEDGQPQHF. For the CDR3, the DNA is TGTGCCAGCAGTCAAGAGGACGGACAGCCCCAGCATTTT. This rearrangement joins TRBV12-3 or TRBV12-4 to TRBJ1-5; D gene unclear. With 5 bases removed from V and 7 bases from J, the gap between germline ends came to 12 bases. The CDR3 contains 13 residues.

Only a few counts were recorded for this clonotype. The chain has TRBV19 and TRBJ2-5; D may correspond to TRBD1 or TRBD2 (5 bases each). The germline V gene has CDR1 LNHDA and CDR2 SQIVND (reference sequence). The CDR3 has 11 residues. Trimming left V 9 bases short and J 7 bases short, with 12 bases between. CDR3 DNA: TGTGCCAGCGGGGAGAGGGGGACCCAGTACTTC. Encoded protein: CASGERGTQYF.

V and J are TRBV20-1 and TRBJ2-3, with 9 positions matching TRBD2. V gave up 6 bases and J gave up 4 bases; unmatched junction bases: 11. Germline V CDR1 and CDR2: DFQATT, SNEGSKA (reference sequence). CDR3 length: 15 amino acids. The CDR3 nucleotides read TGCAGTGCCCAGAAGGCTAGCGGGATCCCAGATACGCAGTATTTT. This sequence encodes CSAQKASGIPDTQYF.

Comment on this clonotype: A much larger clone differs from this one at a single base, so this may be a read error. The V call is TRBV11-2, the J call TRBJ2-1; 8 bases fit TRBD2. From germline, CDR1 is SGHAT and CDR2 FQNNGV. The CDR3 length is 15 residues. CDR3 nucleotide sequence: TGTGCCAGCGGCTTAGCGGGACAAAGTTACAATGAGCAGTTCTTC. It encodes CASGLAGQSYNEQFF. Together with reference TRBV11-2 and TRBJ2-1, the CDR3 gives the full variable domain: EAGVAQSPRYKIIEKRQSVAFWCNPISGHATLYWYQQILGQGPKLLIQFQNNGVVDDSQLPKDRFSAERLKGVDSTLKIQPAKLEDSAVYLCASGLAGQSYNEQFFGPGTRLTVL.

The chain uses TRBV4-1 and TRBJ1-4; D unresolved. This CDR3 has 16 residues. From germline, CDR1 is MGHRA and CDR2 YSYEKL. V lost 4 bases, J lost 5 bases, and 17 bases lay in between. The CDR3 DNA is TGCGCCAGCAGCCGCCCGATGGTTGAATGGAATGAAAAACTGTTTTTT. It translates to CASSRPMVEWNEKLFF.

At least ten counts were recorded for this clonotype. The rearrangement joins TRBV12-3 or TRBV12-4 to TRBJ2-7; 10 positions match TRBD1. V lost 8 bases and J lost 5; bases outside the gene matches: 6. The CDR3 is made up of 13 amino acids. The CDR3 DNA is TGTGCCAGCGGCCGGGACAGGGGTAACGAGCAGTACTTC. Translating it yields CASGRDRGNEQYF.

This clonotype was counted a few times. The chain combines TRBV11-3 with TRBJ2-3, with TRBD2 identical over 8 bases. The CDR3 loop spans 17 amino acids. In germline, CDR1 is SGHNT, CDR2 YENEEA. V dropped 1 base and J dropped 2; count of bases not matched to a gene: 8. As DNA, the CDR3 is TGTGCCAGCAGCTTAGGTGGCGGGAGGCCTTCCACAGATACGCAGTATTTT. Amino acids: CASSLGGGRPSTDTQYF. The full variable domain, in which reference TRBV11-3 and TRBJ2-3 provide the parts outside the CDR3, is EAGVVQSPRYKIIEKKQPVAFWCNPISGHNTLYWYLQNLGQGPELLIRYENEEAVDDSQLPKDRFSAERLKGVDSTLKIQPAELGDSAVYLCASSLGGGRPSTDTQYFGPGTRLTVL.

V gene TRBV12-5 combines with J gene TRBJ1-4; perhaps TRBD1 as D (6 bases). Between the trimmed V and J ends, which lost 1 base and 0 bases, there was a span of 9 bases. Germline assignment: CDR1 LGHNT and CDR2 FRNRAP. CDR3 length: 16 amino acids. CDR3 sequence: CASGLAQGPTNEKLFF. The CDR3 nucleotides are TGTGCTAGTGGTTTGGCACAGGGCCCAACTAATGAAAAACTGTTTTTT. The full variable domain, completed using reference TRBV12-5 and TRBJ1-4, is DARVTQTPRHKVTEMGQEVTMRCQPILGHNTVFWYRQTMMQGLELLAYFRNRAPLDDSGMPKDRFSAEMPDATLATLKIQPSEPRDSAVYFCASGLAQGPTNEKLFFGSGTQLSVL.

This sequence joins TRBV4-3 and TRBJ2-7; 7 bases align to TRBD2. Germline CDR1 reads LGHNA; CDR2 reads YSLEER. With V trimmed by 1 base and J by 6 bases, 6 bases remained unmatched. The CDR3 loop spans 14 amino acids. CDR3 bases: TGCGCCAGCAGCCAAGTAGCGGGCGGTGCCGAGCAGTACTTC. This gives the protein CASSQVAGGAEQYF.

The CDR3 region has the DNA TGCAGCGTCACCGGACGGACGACGGCTAACTATGGCTACACCTTC. It specifies CSVTGRTTANYGYTF. The chain couples TRBV29-1 to TRBJ1-2; D gene unclear. The CDR3 loop spans 15 amino acids. V was pared by 6 bases and J by 0 bases, with 17 bases between. Germline loops: CDR1 SQVTM, CDR2 ANQGSEA.